The source of this T cell receptor (beta chain) is a study of cytomegalovirus exposure and HLA in healthy donors. Study-wide background: The 120 validation repertoires were produced on the same platform as the roughly 720 repertoires of the first cohort. This was reported in a later analysis. Study observations and caveats: Among TCR beta chains, those listed as cytomegalovirus-associated numbered some 160. Through in vitro validation, three CMV-associated chains were shown to be specific for CMV antigens.

On this clone: Its cognate antigen is unknown.

Produced via immunoSEQ multiplex PCR; TCRdb's table is partial and in-frame only. The data contain some 250,000 clones, less than 95% of them singletons. CDR3 length equals 15 residues. Germline CDR1 and CDR2: SGDLS and YYNGEE. Trimming shortened V by 0 bases and J by 6 bases, and 16 bases separated the two germline ends. Sequences were obtained from PBMCs. This TCR derives from a woman aged 25 to 39 in good health and CMV-seronegative. The V gene is TRBV9, the J gene TRBJ2-7, with D uncertain. In DNA form, the CDR3 reads TGTGCCAGCAGCGTAGAGGAAGGCCGAATGTTCGAGCAGTACTTC. Translated: CASSVEEGRMFEQYF.